The clone carrying this TCR beta chain has a handful of counts. The antigen is undetermined. The germline gives CDR1 KGHSY, CDR2 FQNENV. V was clipped by 3 bases and J by 8 bases, with 10 bases between them. The CDR3 is 12 amino acids. Amplified TCR beta CDR3 regions derived from RNA transcripts. The HTBI primer set served for first-round RT-PCR of the TCR CDR3. TCRdb fed the multiplex PCR reads into MiXCR, producing one record per CDR3 protein. The sample shows 300,000 or so distinct CDR3 sequences, 21% of them seen only once. This entry belongs to a study of T cells in Graves' hyperthyroidism and ophthalmopathy. Notes on the study in general: A 13 V-J signature model discriminated ophthalmopathy versus stable hyperthyroidism.

Aged 18 to 65, the patients had hyperthyroidism that was newly diagnosed and had lasted under 2 months. This receptor was identified in a woman aged 50 to 65 with Graves' hyperthyroidism. The material sequenced was blood. This chain connects TRBV16 to TRBJ1-2; no reliable D call. The CDR3 loop is CASSHPGVGYTF. The CDR3 bases are TGTGCCAGCAGCCACCCCGGGGTCGGCTACACCTTC.